These 27 T cell receptor beta chains were all obtained from the same sample, sequenced in a study of T cell repertoires in cytomegalovirus infection. These receptors have no known antigen. From the reads, TCRdb called clonotypes with MiXCR, one entry per CDR3 protein. The sample consists of some 940,000 distinct CDR3 sequences, around 32% of them appearing once. The sample in question was cultured CD8+ T cells from PBMCs, obtained from culture after CMV antigen stimulation. These receptors all come from a human donor in good health (CMV status not recorded). Some clones in this sample may be carry-over from other donors' samples.

This clonotype was counted a single time. J is TRBJ2-1 and V is TRBV15, with D perhaps TRBD2 (6 bases). Germline V CDR1 and CDR2: LNHNV, YYDKDF (reference sequence). V was clipped by 7 bases and J by 8 bases, with 15 bases between them. The CDR3 length is 13 residues. This CDR3 reads CATTSGDFHEQFF. DNA for the CDR3: TGTGCCACCACTTCGGGGGATTTTCATGAGCAGTTCTTC.

The chain has TRBV14 and TRBJ1-2; D is unresolved. Trimming pared 0 bases from V and 6 bases from J, leaving 14 bases between. Germline V gene data show CDR1 as SGHDN and CDR2 as FVKESK. This CDR3 is 15 amino acids long. The CDR3 loop is CASSQDSGYRDGYTF. The CDR3 DNA reads as TGTGCCAGCAGCCAAGATTCCGGCTATCGGGATGGCTACACCTTC.

This clonotype was detected only a few times. This chain uses TRBV4-2 with TRBJ2-7; no firm D call. Germline CDR1 reads LGHNA; CDR2 reads YNFKEQ. V lost 3 bases and J lost 3, with 12 bases in between. The CDR3 spans 14 residues. CDR3 coding DNA: TGTGCCAGCAGCCATTTTCAGACTCTCTACGAGCAGTACTTC. Translation gives CASSHFQTLYEQYF.

V gene TRBV29-1 combines with J gene TRBJ1-2, with 8 bases identical to TRBD1. There are 14 residues in the CDR3. Germline V gene sequence: CDR1 SQVTM, CDR2 ANQGSEA. After removal of 1 base from V and 3 bases from J, the junction contained 4 bases not matched to a gene. CDR3 bases: TGCAGCGTTGAAGGGTGGACAGGGCACTATGGCTACACCTTC. This sequence encodes CSVEGWTGHYGYTF.

This clonotype was recorded a few times. The chain is built from TRBV27 and TRBJ2-7, with D maybe TRBD1 (6 bases). The length of the CDR3 is 14 residues. The germline CDR1 and CDR2 sequences are MNHEY and SMNVEV (reference sequence). V shed 4 bases and J shed 3 bases, with 13 bases lying between them. This chain's CDR3 is CASSSLGQIYEQYV. In nucleotides, the CDR3 is TGTGCCAGCAGTTCCCTCGGACAGATCTACGAGCAGTACGTC.

This chain uses TRBV28 with TRBJ1-5, with D hard to call. The CDR3 has 13 residues. Germline CDR1 is MDHEN and CDR2 is SYDVKM. Trimming removed 7 bases from V and 4 bases from J, with 11 bases in between. The CDR3 sequence is CASTSDGNQPQHF. The CDR3, as DNA: TGTGCCAGCACCTCAGACGGTAATCAGCCCCAGCATTTT.

In its sample, this clonotype was seen many times. CDR3 loop: CATSPGGVTQYF. The CDR3 DNA reads as TGTGCCACCTCCCCCGGGGGGGTCACCCAGTACTTC. This sequence joins TRBV7-2 and TRBJ2-5, with 8 bases identical to TRBD2. CDR1 and CDR2 from the germline V gene are SGHTA and FQGNSA. This CDR3 contains 12 residues. V lost 10 bases, J lost 8 bases, and 9 bases stayed unmatched.

V usage is TRBV5-4 and J usage is TRBJ1-4; 10 bases fit TRBD1. CDR1 and CDR2 from the germline V gene are SGHNT and YYREEE (reference sequence). CDR3 length: 15 residues. V lost 5 bases to trimming and J lost 8 bases; unmatched junction nucleotides: 9. The DNA of the CDR3 is TGTGCCAGCAGTTGGGGCACGACAGGGGGCGAAAAACTGTTTTTT. Residues: CASSWGTTGGEKLFF.

With respect to this clonotype: The germline gene is not matched at one end of the junction; a read error may be the cause. J is TRBJ2-1 and V is TRBV6-6; possible D gene TRBD1, 7 bases. The CDR3 sequence is 18 residues long. Germline CDR1 MNHNY, CDR2 SVGAGI (reference sequence). CDR3 residues: CASSYSPQTGRIHNDQFF. The CDR3 bases are TGTGCCAGCAGTTACTCCCCTCAGACAGGGAGGATCCACAATGATCAGTTCTTC.

This sequence joins TRBV19 and TRBJ2-7, with D maybe TRBD1 (5 bases). The CDR3 has 15 amino acids. V lost 0 bases and J lost 6, with 15 bases in between. Germline lookup yields CDR1 LNHDA and CDR2 SQIVND (reference sequence). In nucleotides, the CDR3 is TGTGCCAGTAGTATAGATCTTGGGGCCCGCGCCGAGCAGTACTTC. It specifies CASSIDLGARAEQYF.

This sequence joins TRBV20-1 and TRBJ2-3; 10 bases fit TRBD2. Trimming cost V 0 bases and J 8 bases; bases outside gene matches: 5. The CDR3 runs 14 residues. CDR1 is DFQATT, CDR2 SNEGSKA, per germline (reference sequence). The CDR3 nucleotides read TGCAGTGCTAGAGAACAGCGGGGGGGCCCTACGCAGTATTTT. It is translated as CSAREQRGGPTQYF.

The chain joins TRBV7-9 to TRBJ2-1; D unresolved. Germline V gene data show CDR1 as SEHNR and CDR2 as FQNEAQ (reference sequence). The CDR3 runs 16 residues. V was cut by 4 bases and J by 5 bases, with 18 bases left in between. The chain's CDR3 is CASSYPAELLNNEQFF. CDR3 bases: TGTGCCAGCAGCTACCCGGCCGAGTTATTAAACAATGAGCAGTTCTTC.

The J gene is TRBJ2-1, the V gene TRBV7-8; TRBD2 is a possible D gene (7 bases). The CDR3 length is 15 residues. Trimming pared 5 bases from V and 9 bases from J, leaving 20 bases between. CDR1 is SGHVS, CDR2 FQNEAQ, per germline. The CDR3 reads CASSIRGSGTFEQFF. Here the CDR3 DNA reads TGTGCCAGCAGCATCCGGGGCAGCGGGACATTTGAGCAGTTCTTC.

V usage is TRBV5-6 and J usage is TRBJ2-7; possible D gene TRBD1, 5 bases. This CDR3 is built from 14 residues. Germline CDR1 and CDR2: SGHDT and YYEEEE. Between the trimmed V and J ends, which lost 1 base and 5 bases, there was a span of 13 bases. The CDR3 DNA follows: TGTGCCAGCAGCTTGACGGCAGGGCTGGACGAGCAGTACTTC. It codes for CASSLTAGLDEQYF.

This clonotype occurred a few times. This chain connects TRBV12-3 or TRBV12-4 to TRBJ1-1, with TRBD1 as a possible D gene (6 bases). This CDR3 spans 16 amino acids. With 0 bases removed from V and 0 bases from J, the gap between germline ends came to 11 bases. CDR3 loop: CASSLAFGGMNTEAFF. As DNA, the CDR3 is TGTGCCAGCAGTTTAGCGTTTGGGGGCATGAACACTGAAGCTTTCTTT.

This chain links TRBV20-1 with TRBJ2-1; no clear D. Germline assignment: CDR1 DFQATT and CDR2 SNEGSKA (reference sequence). Trimming took off 3 bases at V and 5 bases at J, with 14 bases between the two ends. The CDR3 loop spans 14 amino acids. The CDR3 protein is CSASFSYYHNEQFF. CDR3 DNA sequence: TGCAGTGCTAGTTTCAGTTATTATCACAATGAGCAGTTCTTC.

The J gene is TRBJ1-4, the V gene TRBV6-5; D unresolved. Germline CDR1 reads MNHEY; CDR2 reads SVGAGI. V was cut by 2 bases and J by 0 bases, with 7 bases left in between. This CDR3 is 15 amino acids long. CDR3 in amino acids: CASSYNPATNEKLFF. The CDR3 DNA reads as TGTGCCAGCAGTTACAACCCCGCAACTAATGAAAAACTGTTTTTT.

The count of this clonotype is one. The chain links TRBV28 to TRBJ1-1; D is undetermined. The V end was cut by 10 bases, the J end by 0 bases, with 6 bases between. The CDR3 extends over 11 amino acids. Germline loops: CDR1 MDHEN, CDR2 SYDVKM. The CDR3 loop reads CATAMNTEAFF. The CDR3, as DNA: TGTGCCACTGCAATGAACACTGAAGCTTTCTTT. The variable domain in full, completed from reference TRBV28 and TRBJ1-1, reads DVKVTQSSRYLVKRTGEKVFLECVQDMDHENMFWYRQDPGLGLRLIYFSYDVKMKEKGDIPEGYSVSREKKERFSLILESASTNQTSMYLCATAMNTEAFFGQGTRLTVV.

This clonotype has a count of ten or more. The chain has TRBV7-6 and TRBJ2-2; either TRBD1 or TRBD2 may supply D (6 bases each). Germline loops: CDR1 SGHVS, CDR2 FNYEAQ. The CDR3 runs 15 residues. The V end lost 2 bases, the J end lost 7 bases, and 14 bases lay between the germline ends. The CDR3 DNA reads as TGTGCCAGCAGCTTACGGAGAGGGGGGAACGGGGAGCTGTTTTTT. This encodes CASSLRRGGNGELFF.

The chain joins TRBV10-2 to TRBJ1-2; 7 bases agree with TRBD1. Looked up from germline, CDR1 is WSHSY and CDR2 is SAAADI. CDR3 size: 16 residues. V gave up 0 bases and J gave up 4 bases; unmatched junction bases: 8. This chain's CDR3 is CASSESRQGGVYGYTF. In DNA, the CDR3 is TGCGCCAGCAGTGAGTCGAGACAGGGCGGTGTCTATGGCTACACCTTC.

CDR3 DNA: TGTGCCAGCAGCTCGACCGTAAGGAGCTCCTACGAGCAGTACTTC. This sequence encodes CASSSTVRSSYEQYF. The rearrangement links TRBV7-9 to TRBJ2-7; D gene uncertain. The CDR3 is 15 residues long. Between the trimmed V and J ends, which lost 4 bases and 0 bases, there was a span of 13 bases. Germline CDR1 SEHNR, CDR2 FQNEAQ (reference sequence).

The chain combines TRBV20-1 with TRBJ2-4; D is possibly TRBD2 (6 bases). Trimming removed 1 base at V and 3 bases at J, with 19 bases between. The CDR3 has 17 residues. Germline loops: CDR1 DFQATT, CDR2 SNEGSKA (reference sequence). CDR3 sequence (DNA): TGCAGTGCTAGAGTGCGTTTCGGGGTGCGGGGCAAAAACATTCAGTACTTC. Its translation: CSARVRFGVRGKNIQYF.

The chain carries TRBV7-9 and TRBJ1-1, with 7 positions matching TRBD1. J lost 0 bases, V lost 5 bases, and 9 bases had no gene match. CDR3 length: 16 amino acids. Germline CDR1 reads SEHNR; CDR2 reads FQNEAQ (reference sequence). The CDR3, as DNA: TGTGCCAGCAGCACCTCCCCCGGACAGGTGAACACTGAAGCTTTCTTT. It yields the protein CASSTSPGQVNTEAFF.

The rearrangement joins TRBV6-5 to TRBJ2-1; TRBD2 matches at 15 bases. This CDR3 region has 21 residues. Trimming cost V 10 bases and J 4 bases; bases outside gene matches: 23. Germline values: CDR1 MNHEY, CDR2 SVGAGI. The CDR3, as DNA: TGTGCCAACAGCCCGCTCTCCGCCGGGACTAGCGGGGGGAGCTCGTACAATGAGCAGTTCTTC. Translating it yields CANSPLSAGTSGGSSYNEQFF.

The chain joins TRBV27 to TRBJ2-3; 11 nucleotides agree with TRBD2. Germline loops: CDR1 MNHEY, CDR2 SMNVEV (reference sequence). V was clipped by 6 bases and J by 0 bases; unmatched bases: 14. The CDR3 has 19 amino acids. The CDR3 DNA follows: TGTGCCAGCAGACTTTTACACTTGGGGACTAGCGGTAGCACAGATACGCAGTATTTT. Translating gives CASRLLHLGTSGSTDTQYF.

The sample holds a few counts of this clonotype. The chain carries TRBV7-2 and TRBJ2-3, with D unclear. The CDR3 is made up of 18 amino acids. V lost 1 base and J 5 bases, leaving 22 bases between the germline ends. Germline CDR1 is SGHTA and CDR2 is FQGNSA. The CDR3 sequence is CASSLGGRRPRPGDTQYF. The CDR3 nucleotides read TGTGCCAGCAGCTTAGGTGGACGGCGGCCCCGTCCCGGAGATACGCAGTATTTT.

This clonotype was counted between two and nine times. This chain joins TRBV27 and TRBJ2-3; 7 bases map to TRBD2. V trimming: 3 bases; J trimming: 4 bases; junction bases outside the gene matches: 7. Germline CDR1 is MNHEY and CDR2 is SMNVEV (reference sequence). There are 15 residues in the CDR3. This chain's CDR3 is CASSFGREGPDTQYF. In nucleotides, the CDR3 is TGTGCCAGCAGTTTCGGCAGGGAGGGTCCAGATACGCAGTATTTT.